A selection of T cell receptor beta chains follows, all from one sample in a study of Graves' ophthalmopathy and Graves' hyperthyroidism. TCRdb fed the multiplex PCR reads into MiXCR, producing one record per CDR3 protein. The sample includes 230,000 or so distinct CDR3 sequences, around 50% of them seen just once. Sequencing was carried out using peripheral blood. The origin of the receptors is an adult man with Graves' ophthalmopathy. The CDR3 runs from the conserved cysteine through the conserved F or W. Each record gives: V gene, D gene, CDR3 length, clone size, J gene, CDR3 protein, CDR3 DNA. A D gene is named only where the DNA matches it firmly. The size entry is marked missing in some rows and otherwise reads once, few, many or a size class.

v_call: TRBV10-1
d_call: -
cdr3_length: 13
clone_size: -
j_call: TRBJ1-1
cdr3_aa: CASSEGANTEAFF
cdr3_nt: TGCGCCAGCAGTGAAGGGGCTAACACTGAAGCTTTCTTT

v_call: TRBV7-2
d_call: -
cdr3_length: 13
clone_size: -
j_call: TRBJ1-4
cdr3_aa: CASSLSLSEELFF
cdr3_nt: TGTGCCAGCAGCTTGAGTCTATCGGAGGAACTGTTTTTT

v_call: TRBV7-9
d_call: TRBD1
cdr3_length: 17
clone_size: few
j_call: TRBJ1-1
cdr3_aa: CASRQEGGQRRVTEAFF
cdr3_nt: TGTGCCAGCAGACAAGAGGGGGGACAGAGGAGGGTCACTGAAGCTTTCTTT

v_call: TRBV27
d_call: -
cdr3_length: 14
clone_size: -
j_call: TRBJ1-1
cdr3_aa: CASSVTTANTEAFF
cdr3_nt: TGTGCCAGCAGTGTAACGACGGCAAACACTGAAGCTTTCTTT

v_call: TRBV19
d_call: -
cdr3_length: 13
clone_size: few
j_call: TRBJ1-4
cdr3_aa: CASSMSEGEKLFF
cdr3_nt: TGTGCCAGTAGTATGTCAGAGGGGGAAAAACTGTTTTTT

v_call: TRBV7-2
d_call: TRBD2
cdr3_length: 17
clone_size: -
j_call: TRBJ2-5
cdr3_aa: CASSPPTSGVKQETQYF
cdr3_nt: TGTGCCAGCAGCCCACCTACCAGCGGGGTCAAACAAGAGACCCAGTACTTC

v_call: TRBV27
d_call: -
cdr3_length: 13
clone_size: -
j_call: TRBJ1-1
cdr3_aa: CASSLGEGAEAFF
cdr3_nt: TGTGCCAGCAGTTTGGGGGAGGGGGCTGAAGCTTTCTTT

v_call: TRBV2
d_call: TRBD1
cdr3_length: 16
clone_size: -
j_call: TRBJ1-3
cdr3_aa: CASSAPDRDSGNTIYF
cdr3_nt: TGTGCCAGCAGTGCCCCGGACAGGGACTCTGGAAACACCATATATTTT

v_call: TRBV7-8
d_call: -
cdr3_length: 12
clone_size: -
j_call: TRBJ1-1
cdr3_aa: CASSFVGAVAFF
cdr3_nt: TGTGCCAGCAGCTTTGTGGGGGCAGTAGCTTTCTTT

v_call: TRBV5-1
d_call: -
cdr3_length: 16
clone_size: -
j_call: TRBJ1-6
cdr3_aa: CASSAGRRSYNSPLHF
cdr3_nt: TGCGCCAGCAGCGCGGGACGGCGCTCCTATAATTCACCCCTCCACTTT

v_call: TRBV9
d_call: TRBD1
cdr3_length: 13
clone_size: -
j_call: TRBJ2-7
cdr3_aa: CASSVEDRGEQYF
cdr3_nt: TGTGCCAGCAGCGTAGAGGACAGGGGGGAGCAGTACTTC

v_call: TRBV29-1
d_call: -
cdr3_length: 16
clone_size: -
j_call: TRBJ1-1
cdr3_aa: CASSLYAGKESTEAFF
cdr3_nt: TGTGCCAGCAGTCTTTACGCGGGGAAGGAATCCACTGAAGCTTTCTTT

v_call: TRBV20-1
d_call: TRBD2
cdr3_length: 15
clone_size: -
j_call: TRBJ2-5
cdr3_aa: CSATRLAGGWETQYF
cdr3_nt: TGCAGTGCTACCCGACTAGCGGGAGGGTGGGAGACCCAGTACTTC

v_call: TRBV20-1
d_call: TRBD1
cdr3_length: 13
clone_size: -
j_call: TRBJ1-1
cdr3_aa: CSARDHGQGEAFF
cdr3_nt: TGCAGTGCTAGAGATCACGGACAGGGAGAAGCTTTCTTT

v_call: TRBV4-1
d_call: TRBD1
cdr3_length: 15
clone_size: -
j_call: TRBJ2-7
cdr3_aa: CASSHGQGALNEQYF
cdr3_nt: TGCGCCAGCAGCCACGGACAGGGGGCGTTAAACGAGCAGTACTTC

v_call: TRBV29-1
d_call: TRBD1
cdr3_length: 13
clone_size: -
j_call: TRBJ2-7
cdr3_aa: CSAEGGSQYEQYF
cdr3_nt: TGCAGCGCTGAAGGGGGCAGTCAGTACGAGCAGTACTTC

v_call: TRBV29-1
d_call: -
cdr3_length: 11
clone_size: -
j_call: TRBJ1-2
cdr3_aa: CSVEFDYGYTF
cdr3_nt: TGCAGCGTAGAGTTCGACTATGGCTACACCTTC

v_call: TRBV7-3
d_call: -
cdr3_length: 13
clone_size: many
j_call: TRBJ1-5
cdr3_aa: CASSLVSDAPQHF
cdr3_nt: TGTGCCAGCAGCTTAGTTTCGGATGCGCCCCAGCATTTT

v_call: TRBV24-1
d_call: TRBD1
cdr3_length: 16
clone_size: -
j_call: TRBJ2-5
cdr3_aa: CATSDPGTGARVDQYF
cdr3_nt: TGTGCCACCAGTGATCCCGGGACAGGCGCCCGGGTGGACCAGTACTTC

v_call: TRBV20-1
d_call: TRBD2
cdr3_length: 16
clone_size: -
j_call: TRBJ2-7
cdr3_aa: CSARRLAGGISYEQYF
cdr3_nt: TGCAGTGCTAGACGCCTAGCGGGAGGGATTTCCTACGAGCAGTACTTC

v_call: TRBV5-1
d_call: -
cdr3_length: 14
clone_size: -
j_call: TRBJ1-2
cdr3_aa: CASNQGGSNYGYTF
cdr3_nt: TGCGCCAGCAATCAGGGAGGATCTAACTATGGCTACACCTTC

v_call: TRBV20-1
d_call: TRBD1
cdr3_length: 13
clone_size: -
j_call: TRBJ1-2
cdr3_aa: CSAGAGTGSGYTF
cdr3_nt: TGCAGTGCTGGGGCCGGGACAGGGAGTGGCTACACCTTC

v_call: TRBV20-1
d_call: -
cdr3_length: 14
clone_size: few
j_call: TRBJ1-5
cdr3_aa: CSARGPGFNQPQHF
cdr3_nt: TGCAGTGCTAGAGGGCCAGGTTTCAATCAGCCCCAGCATTTT

v_call: TRBV20-1
d_call: TRBD1
cdr3_length: 12
clone_size: many
j_call: TRBJ1-2
cdr3_aa: CSPTGGSRGYTF
cdr3_nt: TGCAGTCCCACAGGGGGCTCTAGGGGCTACACCTTC

v_call: TRBV12-3/TRBV12-4
d_call: TRBD1
cdr3_length: 15
clone_size: -
j_call: TRBJ1-6
cdr3_aa: CASSPGQGETSPLHF
cdr3_nt: TGTGCCAGCAGCCCGGGACAGGGGGAGACTTCACCCCTCCACTTT

v_call: TRBV5-1
d_call: -
cdr3_length: 13
clone_size: -
j_call: TRBJ2-7
cdr3_aa: CASRGRPGYEQYF
cdr3_nt: TGCGCCAGCAGGGGCAGACCTGGCTACGAGCAGTACTTC

v_call: TRBV5-6
d_call: -
cdr3_length: 13
clone_size: few
j_call: TRBJ1-2
cdr3_aa: CASSLTGGNGYTF
cdr3_nt: TGTGCCAGCAGCTTGACGGGGGGCAATGGCTACACCTTC

v_call: TRBV12-3/TRBV12-4
d_call: -
cdr3_length: 14
clone_size: -
j_call: TRBJ1-1
cdr3_aa: CASSIEGGGTEAFF
cdr3_nt: TGTGCCAGCAGTATAGAGGGGGGGGGGACTGAAGCTTTCTTT

v_call: TRBV7-6
d_call: -
cdr3_length: 15
clone_size: -
j_call: TRBJ2-7
cdr3_aa: CASSLSGQSTYEQYF
cdr3_nt: TGCGCCAGCAGCTTATCAGGACAGAGCACCTACGAGCAGTACTTC

v_call: TRBV5-5
d_call: -
cdr3_length: 13
clone_size: -
j_call: TRBJ1-2
cdr3_aa: CASSFSQNYGYTF
cdr3_nt: TGTGCCAGCAGCTTCTCGCAGAACTATGGCTACACCTTC

v_call: TRBV20-1
d_call: -
cdr3_length: 14
clone_size: few
j_call: TRBJ2-5
cdr3_aa: CSARDYREDETQYF
cdr3_nt: TGCAGTGCTAGAGACTACAGGGAGGACGAGACCCAGTACTTC

v_call: TRBV3-1
d_call: -
cdr3_length: 11
clone_size: few
j_call: TRBJ2-7
cdr3_aa: CASSQALEQYF
cdr3_nt: TGTGCCAGCAGCCAAGCACTCGAGCAGTACTTC

v_call: TRBV20-1
d_call: TRBD1
cdr3_length: 15
clone_size: few
j_call: TRBJ1-2
cdr3_aa: CSARDRSGRDYGYTF
cdr3_nt: TGCAGTGCCAGGGACAGGTCCGGGAGGGACTATGGCTACACCTTC

v_call: TRBV2
d_call: -
cdr3_length: 12
clone_size: -
j_call: TRBJ1-1
cdr3_aa: CASSGGTPAAFF
cdr3_nt: TGTGCCAGCAGTGGGGGGACACCCGCAGCTTTCTTT

v_call: TRBV29-1
d_call: -
cdr3_length: 13
clone_size: few
j_call: TRBJ1-4
cdr3_aa: CSVGGASGEKLFF
cdr3_nt: TGCAGCGTTGGAGGGGCCTCGGGGGAAAAACTGTTTTTT

v_call: TRBV7-3
d_call: TRBD1
cdr3_length: 14
clone_size: few
j_call: TRBJ1-4
cdr3_aa: CASSPDRDREKLFF
cdr3_nt: TGTGCCAGCAGCCCGGACAGGGACCGTGAAAAACTGTTTTTT

v_call: TRBV29-1
d_call: -
cdr3_length: 11
clone_size: many
j_call: TRBJ1-1
cdr3_aa: CSVGSRGEAFF
cdr3_nt: TGCAGCGTTGGCTCTCGTGGTGAAGCTTTCTTT

v_call: TRBV20-1
d_call: -
cdr3_length: 11
clone_size: few
j_call: TRBJ1-1
cdr3_aa: CSASVNPKAFF
cdr3_nt: TGCAGTGCTAGCGTAAACCCTAAAGCTTTCTTT

v_call: TRBV7-9
d_call: -
cdr3_length: 11
clone_size: -
j_call: TRBJ1-4
cdr3_aa: CASSFEEKLFF
cdr3_nt: TGTGCCAGCAGCTTCGAAGAAAAACTGTTTTTT

v_call: TRBV20-1
d_call: TRBD2
cdr3_length: 12
clone_size: few
j_call: TRBJ2-7
cdr3_aa: CSGGGHSYEQYF
cdr3_nt: TGCAGTGGCGGGGGGCATTCCTACGAGCAGTACTTC

v_call: TRBV6-1
d_call: TRBD1
cdr3_length: 15
clone_size: -
j_call: TRBJ2-7
cdr3_aa: CASSSGQASSYEQYF
cdr3_nt: TGTGCCAGCAGTTCAGGACAGGCCAGCTCCTACGAGCAGTACTTC

v_call: TRBV12-3/TRBV12-4
d_call: -
cdr3_length: 15
clone_size: -
j_call: TRBJ1-4
cdr3_aa: CASSPHQGTNEKLFF
cdr3_nt: TGTGCCAGCAGTCCCCACCAGGGCACTAATGAAAAACTGTTTTTT

v_call: TRBV7-2
d_call: -
cdr3_length: 15
clone_size: -
j_call: TRBJ2-3
cdr3_aa: CASSLYRQRTDTQYF
cdr3_nt: TGTGCCAGCAGCTTATATCGGCAGCGCACAGATACGCAGTATTTT

v_call: TRBV19
d_call: -
cdr3_length: 14
clone_size: -
j_call: TRBJ1-1
cdr3_aa: CASLAEDSNTEAFF
cdr3_nt: TGTGCCAGCCTGGCGGAGGACTCGAACACTGAAGCTTTCTTT

v_call: TRBV12-3/TRBV12-4
d_call: -
cdr3_length: 16
clone_size: -
j_call: TRBJ1-1
cdr3_aa: CASSLQDQPMNTEAFF
cdr3_nt: TGTGCCAGCAGTCTCCAGGACCAACCGATGAACACTGAAGCTTTCTTT

v_call: TRBV6-5
d_call: TRBD1
cdr3_length: 12
clone_size: -
j_call: TRBJ2-7
cdr3_aa: CASGTGGYEQYF
cdr3_nt: TGTGCCAGCGGGACAGGGGGCTACGAGCAGTACTTC

v_call: TRBV7-3
d_call: TRBD1
cdr3_length: 16
clone_size: -
j_call: TRBJ1-5
cdr3_aa: CASSLRGTGGFQPQHF
cdr3_nt: TGTGCCAGCAGCTTGCGTGGGACAGGGGGTTTTCAGCCCCAGCATTTT

v_call: TRBV29-1
d_call: -
cdr3_length: 12
clone_size: many
j_call: TRBJ2-5
cdr3_aa: CSVVHLMQTQYF
cdr3_nt: TGCAGCGTTGTCCATTTGATGCAGACCCAGTACTTC